This T cell receptor (beta chain) was documented in a study of blood T cell repertoires in COVID-19. The wider study: Italy, Spain and the United States were the sources of the convalescent and acute COVID-19 samples. From T cells, B-cell-depleted T cells, or PBMCs came the material, which was cDNA or gDNA.

The CDR3 spans 13 residues. CDR1 and CDR2 from the germline V gene are SNHLY and FYNNEI. The V segment lost 8 bases and the J segment 1 base; nucleotides outside the gene matches: 3. This clone was picked up one time. Original analysis: Amplification from reference gene primers served as the basis for estimated nucleated cell counts. The method was immunoSEQ multiplex PCR; TCRdb's version includes in-frame clones alone and lacks a portion of them. That table furnishes V, J and clone size, whereas the DNA furnished D and trimming. The sample has 110,000 to 150,000 clones, under 90% seen once. V is TRBV2 and J is TRBJ2-5, with TRBD2 matching 8 bases. This clonotype was obtained from a human donor in a cohort sampled during active COVID-19. Sequenced sample: peripheral blood. CDR3: CASQRGRQETQYF. CDR3 coding DNA: TGTGCCAGCCAGCGGGGGCGCCAAGAGACCCAGTACTTC.